These 29 T cell receptor beta chains share one sample of origin, sequenced in a study of beta chain features in type 1 diabetes. TCRB transcripts that were expressed got sequenced, as all of the isolated RNA had been reverse transcribed. TCRdb's table, derived via immunoSEQ multiplex PCR, lists solely in-frame clones and lacks some. The table shows hundreds of thousands of clones, with about 16% occurring only once. Sequencing was carried out using naive CD4+ T cells from blood. These receptors all come from a man between 18 and 29 years old in good health.

The chain recombines TRBV28 with TRBJ1-2, with D perhaps TRBD1 (5 bases). Per the germline V gene, CDR1 is MDHEN and CDR2 is SYDVKM. The V and J ends lost 8 bases and 5 bases respectively, with 15 bases between them. The CDR3 has 13 residues. The CDR3 spells CASGGAEGYGYTF. In DNA form, the CDR3 reads TGTGCCAGCGGCGGGGCCGAAGGATATGGCTACACCTTC.

With respect to this clone: The same CDR3 arises from other DNA sequences in this sample as well. The rearrangement links TRBV28 to TRBJ1-1; no clear D gene. V lost 2 bases and J lost 0, with 4 bases in between. CDR1 and CDR2 (germline): MDHEN, SYDVKM. The CDR3 is 13 residues long. DNA for the CDR3: TGTGCCAGCAGTTTACGGGTGAACACTGAAGCTTTCTTT. It codes for CASSLRVNTEAFF. Together with reference TRBV28 and TRBJ1-1, the CDR3 gives the full variable domain: DVKVTQSSRYLVKRTGEKVFLECVQDMDHENMFWYRQDPGLGLRLIYFSYDVKMKEKGDIPEGYSVSREKKERFSLILESASTNQTSMYLCASSLRVNTEAFFGQGTRLTVV.

The chain is built from TRBV29-1 and TRBJ2-7; D is ambiguous. From germline, CDR1 is SQVTM and CDR2 ANQGSEA. Deletions cut 0 bases from V and 6 bases from J, with 12 bases between. The CDR3 length is 13 residues. The DNA for the CDR3 is TGCAGCGTTGAAGACGTACACGCCGGCGAGCAGTACTTC. It codes for CSVEDVHAGEQYF.

There are a few counts of this clone. The gene calls are TRBV7-9 and TRBJ2-2; D possibly uses TRBD1 or TRBD2 (5 bases each). Germline V gives CDR1 SEHNR, CDR2 FQNEAQ (reference sequence). With 4 bases removed from V and 5 bases from J, the gap between germline ends came to 17 bases. This CDR3 comprises 16 residues. CDR3 nucleotides: TGTGCCAGCAGCTCGCCCCGGGACCTCTATACCGGGGAGCTGTTTTTT. This translates into CASSSPRDLYTGELFF. Full variable domain (rest looked up from reference TRBV7-9 and TRBJ2-2): DTGVSQNPRHKITKRGQNVTFRCDPISEHNRLYWYRQTLGQGPEFLTYFQNEAQLEKSRLLSDRFSAERPKGSFSTLEIQRTEQGDSAMYLCASSSPRDLYTGELFFGEGSRLTVL.

This clone appeared a few times. This sequence joins TRBV7-2 and TRBJ1-1; 9 nucleotides line up with TRBD1. This CDR3 region has 16 residues. The germline gives CDR1 SGHTA, CDR2 FQGNSA. V was clipped by 5 bases and J by 4 bases; unmatched bases: 11. DNA for the CDR3: TGTGCCAGCAGCCCACAACAGGGGGCGTTGGGCACTGAAGCTTTCTTT. Protein sequence: CASSPQQGALGTEAFF.

The rearrangement joins TRBV5-4 to TRBJ1-2; TRBD1 matches 12 bases. Germline CDR1 is SGHNT and CDR2 is YYREEE (reference sequence). The CDR3 consists of 15 residues. The V gene end was trimmed by 2 bases and the J gene end by 3 bases; junction bases not matched to a gene: 2. CDR3 nucleotides: TGTGCCAGCAGCTTCGGGACAGGGGGCGACTATGGCTACACCTTC. It yields the protein CASSFGTGGDYGYTF.

The V gene is TRBV7-3, the J gene TRBJ2-3; D not resolved. This CDR3 contains 14 residues. The V end was cut by 5 bases, the J end by 0 bases, with 9 bases between. The V gene's germline CDR1 is SGHTA and CDR2 FQGTGA. The CDR3, as DNA: TGTGCCAGCAGCCCGACCTCGAGCACAGATACGCAGTATTTT. Residues: CASSPTSSTDTQYF. Variable domain in full (rest from reference TRBV7-3 and TRBJ2-3): GAGVSQTPSNKVTEKGKYVELRCDPISGHTALYWYRQSLGQGPEFLIYFQGTGAADDSGLPNDRFFAVRPEGSVSTLKIQRTERGDSAVYLCASSPTSSTDTQYFGPGTRLTVL.

V and J are TRBV6-6 and TRBJ2-4; 10 positions match TRBD2. V trimming: 6 bases; J trimming: 1 base; junction bases outside the gene matches: 6. Germline CDR1 is MNHNY and CDR2 is SVGAGI (reference sequence). The CDR3 sequence is 16 residues long. The DNA for the CDR3 is TGTGCCAGCAGCCGAAGCGGGAGGGCCGCCAAAAACATTCAGTACTTC. It specifies CASSRSGRAAKNIQYF.

The chain combines TRBV19 with TRBJ2-1; TRBD2 agrees at 11 bases. Germline CDR1 LNHDA, CDR2 SQIVND (reference sequence). This CDR3 is built from 18 residues. The V gene end was trimmed by 4 bases and the J gene end by 0 bases; junction bases not matched to a gene: 8. This CDR3 is CASSTGTSGRSSYNEQFF. The CDR3 DNA follows: TGTGCCAGTAGTACCGGGACTAGCGGCCGAAGCTCCTACAATGAGCAGTTCTTC.

This clone has a handful of counts. The chain recombines TRBV11-2 with TRBJ1-2, with no clear D. CDR1 SGHAT and CDR2 FQNNGV come from the germline V gene. Deletions cut 1 base from V and 4 bases from J, with 7 bases between. The CDR3 length is 13 residues. CDR3 in DNA: TGTGCCAGCAGCTTAGCCGGAGGCTATGGCTACACCTTC. Its protein product is CASSLAGGYGYTF.

V usage is TRBV5-1 and J usage is TRBJ2-1; D gene uncertain. The length of the CDR3 is 12 residues. From germline, CDR1 is SGHRS and CDR2 YFSETQ. V was cut by 5 bases and J by 3 bases, with 6 bases left in between. CDR3 DNA sequence: TGCGCCAGCAGGTACAGCTACAATGAGCAGTTCTTC. This translates into CASRYSYNEQFF.

This clone was found many times. The V call is TRBV14, the J call TRBJ2-7, with D perhaps matching TRBD1 (6 bases). Germline loops: CDR1 SGHDN, CDR2 FVKESK. The CDR3 contains 14 residues. V lost 7 bases and J 5 bases, leaving 18 bases between the germline ends. The CDR3 sequence is CASNEDYRDHEQYF. The CDR3, as DNA: TGTGCCAGCAACGAAGATTACAGGGATCACGAGCAGTACTTC.

This chain connects TRBV7-8 to TRBJ2-5; 9 bases match TRBD1. The germline CDR1 and CDR2 sequences are SGHVS and FQNEAQ. V was clipped by 4 bases and J by 4 bases; unmatched bases: 4. The length of the CDR3 is 14 residues. The CDR3 spells CASSSQGAGETQYF. The CDR3 DNA reads as TGTGCCAGCAGCTCACAGGGGGCGGGAGAGACCCAGTACTTC.

The rearrangement uses TRBV7-2 and TRBJ2-1; D is perhaps TRBD1 (5 bases). The CDR3 extends over 13 amino acids. V lost 0 bases to trimming and J lost 9 bases, with 9 bases between them. Germline V gene sequence: CDR1 SGHTA, CDR2 FQGNSA. In DNA form, the CDR3 reads TGTGCCAGCAGCTTAGCCGCAGGGATTGAGCAGTTCTTC. This codes for CASSLAAGIEQFF.

This chain joins TRBV15 and TRBJ2-1; 7 positions agree with TRBD2. This CDR3 contains 14 residues. Germline V gene sequence: CDR1 LNHNV, CDR2 YYDKDF (reference sequence). V dropped 8 bases and J dropped 4; count of bases not matched to a gene: 8. Written as DNA, the CDR3 is TGTGCCACCCAGAGAGCGGGAAAGTACAATGAGCAGTTCTTC. It translates to CATQRAGKYNEQFF.

The chain recombines TRBV7-9 with TRBJ1-2; 10 positions agree with TRBD1. Germline CDR1 is SEHNR and CDR2 is FQNEAQ (reference sequence). V was clipped by 5 bases and J by 7 bases; unmatched bases: 4. The CDR3 totals 13 residues. CDR3 residues: CASSVRQGAGYTF. CDR3 nucleotide sequence: TGTGCCAGCAGCGTACGACAGGGGGCTGGCTACACCTTC.

This clone was counted between two and nine times. The V and J genes are TRBV18 and TRBJ1-2; D gene uncertain. In germline, CDR1 is KGHSH, CDR2 LQKENI. CDR3 size: 15 residues. The V end lost 2 bases, the J end lost 4 bases, and 14 bases lay between the germline ends. CDR3 region: CASSPGAPGIYGYTF. For the CDR3, the DNA is TGTGCCAGCTCACCAGGAGCGCCGGGGATCTATGGCTACACCTTC.

The genes are TRBV28 and TRBJ1-4; TRBD1 matches at 10 bases. Germline CDR1 reads MDHEN; CDR2 reads SYDVKM. This CDR3 is 15 amino acids long. The V and J ends lost 4 bases and 5 bases, in that order; junction bases with no gene match: 4. CDR3 DNA sequence: TGTGCCAGCAGTTCCCCGGGACAGGGGAATGAAAAACTGTTTTTT. It specifies CASSSPGQGNEKLFF.

The V and J genes are TRBV9 and TRBJ2-5; perhaps D is TRBD1 or TRBD2 (7 bases each). The V end was cut by 0 bases, the J end by 5 bases, with 14 bases between. The CDR3 is 15 amino acids. Germline CDR1 is SGDLS and CDR2 is YYNGEE. CDR3 amino acids: CASSVAHRGGETQYF. The CDR3 bases are TGTGCCAGCAGCGTAGCGCACAGGGGAGGGGAGACCCAGTACTTC.

The rearrangement joins TRBV18 to TRBJ2-3; 8 bases line up with TRBD2. CDR1 is KGHSH and CDR2 is LQKENI in the germline V gene. The CDR3 runs 15 residues. V gave up 3 bases and J gave up 5 bases; unmatched junction bases: 7. CDR3 residues: CASSPGAGGLDTQYF. For the CDR3, the DNA is TGTGCCAGCTCACCTGGTGCGGGGGGCCTAGATACGCAGTATTTT.

This clone showed up just a few times. The chain is built from TRBV7-9 and TRBJ1-1, with a weak D call TRBD1 (6 bases). The CDR3 has 13 amino acids. In germline, CDR1 is SEHNR, CDR2 FQNEAQ (reference sequence). V lost 5 bases to trimming and J lost 7 bases, with 14 bases between them. The CDR3 loop is CASSLKQGLEAFF. In DNA form, the CDR3 reads TGTGCCAGCAGCCTAAAACAGGGCCTTGAAGCTTTCTTT.

Only a few counts were recorded for this clone. The chain is built from TRBV18 and TRBJ1-1; no definite D call. CDR3 size: 15 residues. Germline V gives CDR1 KGHSH, CDR2 LQKENI. The germline V and J ends were trimmed by 3 bases and 8 bases, with 19 bases remaining between them. The CDR3 region is CASSPLEGDYSEAFF. The CDR3 DNA sequence: TGTGCCAGCTCACCCCTCGAAGGAGACTATTCAGAAGCTTTCTTT.

This clone appeared a few times. This chain joins TRBV7-2 and TRBJ1-2; D may be TRBD1 (6 bases). The germline V gene encodes CDR1 SGHTA and CDR2 FQGNSA. CDR3 size: 11 residues. The ends were cut back, 11 bases at V and 8 bases at J, with 15 bases in the middle. The CDR3 sequence: CAGAGGLGYTF. The DNA of the CDR3 is TGTGCCGGCGCCGGGGGGCTAGGCTACACCTTC.

The rearrangement uses TRBV5-1 and TRBJ2-2; 8 bases agree with TRBD1. There are 15 residues in the CDR3. V shed 4 bases and J 4 bases; nucleotides not matched to a gene: 6. Germline V gene sequence: CDR1 SGHRS, CDR2 YFSETQ. The DNA for the CDR3 is TGCGCCAGCAGCCCCCCTACAGGGGGCACCGGGGAGCTGTTTTTT. Translating gives CASSPPTGGTGELFF.

The chain employs TRBV5-8 and TRBJ2-1, with unresolved D. This CDR3 has 16 amino acids. Trimming cost V 0 bases and J 0 bases, with 10 bases left between them. Germline V lookup: CDR1 SGHTS, CDR2 YDEGEE. The CDR3 spells CASSLVAHSSYNEQFF. The DNA of the CDR3 is TGTGCCAGCAGCTTGGTAGCTCATAGCTCCTACAATGAGCAGTTCTTC.

The chain combines TRBV5-4 with TRBJ1-5; 9 bases are a match to TRBD1. The CDR3 runs 15 residues. Germline V gene sequence: CDR1 SGHNT, CDR2 YYREEE (reference sequence). Trimming removed 3 bases from V and 3 bases from J; junction bases left unmatched: 4. The CDR3 loop reads CASSWGQGPNQPQHF. CDR3 DNA sequence: TGTGCCAGCAGCTGGGGACAGGGCCCCAATCAGCCCCAGCATTTT.

This clone occurred a few times. V gene TRBV18 combines with J gene TRBJ1-5; possible D gene TRBD1, 6 bases. Germline CDR1 reads KGHSH; CDR2 reads LQKENI. Trimming took off 6 bases at V and 2 bases at J, with 14 bases between the two ends. CDR3 length equals 15 residues. The CDR3 nucleotides are TGTGCCAGCTCCCGGGGGGCAGAGGGCAATCAGCCCCAGCATTTT. Its translation: CASSRGAEGNQPQHF.

This clone was found a few times. One junction end does not reproduce the germline sequence, and a read error may be involved. The rearrangement links TRBV28 to TRBJ2-7; no definite D call. Per the germline V gene, CDR1 is MDHEN and CDR2 is SYDVKM. The CDR3 spans 13 residues. CDR3 amino acids: CASSPPASHEQYF. The CDR3 nucleotides are TGTGCCAGCAGTCCCCCCGCCTCCCACGAGCAGTACTTC.

This clone occurred a few times. The chain joins TRBV19 to TRBJ1-4; no reliable D call. The CDR3 consists of 12 residues. CDR1 is LNHDA, CDR2 SQIVND, per germline (reference sequence). Trimming pared 3 bases from V and 7 bases from J, leaving 6 bases between. CDR3 region: CASSMEGEKLFF. The CDR3 DNA follows: TGTGCCAGTAGTATGGAAGGTGAAAAACTGTTTTTT.